The 23 T cell receptor beta chains presented below share a single source sample, sequenced in a study of blood T cell repertoires in COVID-19. Data came from immunoSEQ multiplex PCR; TCRdb stores just in-frame clones and leaves some out. The data show approximately 55,000 clones, roughly nine tenths seen once. Sample: peripheral blood. Every receptor here comes from a man aged 35-49 years with acute or convalescent COVID-19.

The chain couples TRBV10-3 to TRBJ2-7, with 10 bases fitting TRBD2. Germline V gene sequence: CDR1 ENHRY, CDR2 SYGVKD. This CDR3 is 22 amino acids long. The V segment lost 3 bases and the J segment 4 bases; nucleotides outside the gene matches: 27. Written as DNA, the CDR3 is TGTGCCATCAGTGATCCGAACCCCACCCTAGCGGGAGTCTCCTCCTTCCGGTACGAGCAGTACTTC. Translated: CAISDPNPTLAGVSSFRYEQYF.

This chain uses TRBV9 with TRBJ2-1; perhaps TRBD2 as D (6 bases). Trimming removed 0 bases at V and 4 bases at J, with 11 bases between. The V gene's germline CDR1 is SGDLS and CDR2 YYNGEE. This CDR3 has 15 amino acids. CDR3 DNA: TGTGCCAGCAGCGTAGCTCTAGCGTCTTACAATGAGCAGTTCTTC. Protein sequence: CASSVALASYNEQFF. Filled out from reference TRBV9 and TRBJ2-1, the complete variable domain reads DSGVTQTPKHLITATGQRVTLRCSPRSGDLSVYWYQQSLDQGLQFLIQYYNGEERAKGNILERFSAQQFPDLHSELNLSSLELGDSALYFCASSVALASYNEQFFGPGTRLTVL.

This rearrangement joins TRBV3-1 (or the pseudogene TRBV3-2) to TRBJ2-7, with a tentative D call TRBD1 (5 bases). The CDR3 consists of 14 residues. Trimming pared 5 bases from V and 5 bases from J, leaving 16 bases between. Looked up from germline, CDR1 is LGHDT and CDR2 is YNNKEL (reference sequence). CDR3 sequence (DNA): TGTGCCAGCAGCACCACCATCCAGGGCCACGAGCAGTACTTC. Its translation: CASSTTIQGHEQYF.

This chain links TRBV6-5 with TRBJ1-3; D may be TRBD1 (5 bases). This CDR3 is 14 amino acids long. The V and J ends lost 4 bases and 1 base respectively, with 8 bases between them. CDR1 is MNHEY, CDR2 SVGAGI, per germline. The CDR3 region is CASSFGGSGNTIYF. The CDR3 region has the DNA TGTGCCAGCAGTTTTGGGGGGTCTGGAAACACCATATATTTT.

This rearrangement joins TRBV4-1 to TRBJ1-2, with D tentatively TRBD1 (5 bases). The CDR3 has 14 amino acids. Trimming removed 1 base from V and 4 bases from J, with 10 bases in between. Germline CDR1 MGHRA, CDR2 YSYEKL. The CDR3 DNA reads TGCGCCAGCAGCCAAGCAGGGAAAGCCTATGGCTACACCTTC. It specifies CASSQAGKAYGYTF.

The CDR3 bases are TGTGCCAGCAGCTTGTATAACACTGAAGCTTTCTTT. It is translated as CASSLYNTEAFF. V and J are TRBV5-4 and TRBJ1-1; unclear D gene. Germline loops: CDR1 SGHNT, CDR2 YYREEE (reference sequence). The V gene lost 1 base and the J gene lost 2 bases, with 3 bases spanning the gap. This CDR3 has 12 amino acids.

The chain is built from TRBV30 and TRBJ2-7, with TRBD2 matching over 11 bases. Germline V gene lookup returns CDR1 GTSNPN and CDR2 SVGIG (reference sequence). V trimming: 0 bases; J trimming: 7 bases; junction bases outside the gene matches: 11. The CDR3 contains 16 residues. The CDR3 sequence: CAWSVRGSGRAGEQYF. CDR3 DNA: TGTGCCTGGAGTGTACGAGGTAGCGGGAGGGCTGGGGAGCAGTACTTC. Supplemented by reference TRBV30 and TRBJ2-7, the full variable domain reads SQTIHQWPATLVQPVGSPLSLECTVEGTSNPNLYWYRQAAGRGLQLLFYSVGIGQISSEVPQNLSASRPQDRQFILSSKKLLLSDSGFYLCAWSVRGSGRAGEQYFGPGTRLTVT.

The chain is built from TRBV24-1 and TRBJ2-3; TRBD2 might be the D (5 bases). The V end was cut by 4 bases, the J end by 4 bases, with 11 bases between. The CDR3 spans 14 residues. The germline V gene has CDR1 KGHDR and CDR2 SFDVKD. CDR3 bases: TGTGCCACCAGTGAACAGCTAGCTGCAGATACGCAGTATTTT. It translates to CATSEQLAADTQYF.

This clone turned up a few times. For the CDR3, the DNA is TGTGCCAGCAGCTTAGATTGGGTAGGACAGGGCTACGAGCAGTACTTC. It specifies CASSLDWVGQGYEQYF. The V and J genes are TRBV11-2 and TRBJ2-7; 8 bases are a match to TRBD1. This CDR3 region has 16 residues. V lost 0 bases to trimming and J lost 3 bases; unmatched junction nucleotides: 7. Per the germline V gene, CDR1 is SGHAT and CDR2 is FQNNGV.

This sequence joins TRBV5-1 and TRBJ2-3, with D hard to call. The germline CDR1 and CDR2 sequences are SGHRS and YFSETQ. The germline V and J ends were trimmed by 1 base and 1 base, with 4 bases remaining between them. There are 13 residues in the CDR3. The CDR3 sequence is CASSLSGTDTQYF. DNA of the CDR3: TGCGCCAGCAGCTTGAGCGGCACAGATACGCAGTATTTT. Using reference TRBV5-1 and TRBJ2-3 for the parts outside the CDR3, the full variable domain is KAGVTQTPRYLIKTRGQQVTLSCSPISGHRSVSWYQQTPGQGLQFLFEYFSETQRNKGNFPGRFSGRQFSNSRSEMNVSTLELGDSALYLCASSLSGTDTQYFGPGTRLTVL.

The chain recombines TRBV5-4 with TRBJ1-2; TRBD1 matches at 8 bases. CDR3 size: 14 residues. The V segment lost 1 base and the J segment 2 bases; nucleotides outside the gene matches: 1. Looked up from germline, CDR1 is SGHNT and CDR2 is YYREEE (reference sequence). CDR3 DNA sequence: TGTGCCAGCAGCTTGAGACAGGGGAACTATGGCTACACCTTC. Protein: CASSLRQGNYGYTF.

The chain couples TRBV5-4 to TRBJ2-5; TRBD1 aligns across 7 bases. The CDR3 contains 16 residues. Germline lookup yields CDR1 SGHNT and CDR2 YYREEE (reference sequence). J lost 1 base, V lost 4 bases, and 10 bases had no gene match. This CDR3 is CASSQQGNRFQETQYF. The CDR3 nucleotides are TGTGCCAGCAGCCAACAGGGGAATAGGTTCCAAGAGACCCAGTACTTC. The full variable domain, completed using reference TRBV5-4 and TRBJ2-5, is ETGVTQSPTHLIKTRGQQVTLRCSSQSGHNTVSWYQQALGQGPQFIFQYYREEENGRGNFPPRFSGLQFPNYSSELNVNALELDDSALYLCASSQQGNRFQETQYFGPGTRLLVL.

This chain links TRBV13 with TRBJ1-4; 7 nucleotides agree with TRBD1. With V trimmed by 5 bases and J by 7 bases, 10 bases remained unmatched. From germline, CDR1 is PRHDT and CDR2 FYEKMQ (reference sequence). CDR3 length equals 15 residues. CDR3 amino acids: CASSTDRAGGEKLFF. DNA for the CDR3: TGTGCCAGCAGCACCGACAGGGCTGGGGGTGAAAAACTGTTTTTT.

This clone turned up a few times. V and J are TRBV7-8 and TRBJ2-3; 10 nucleotides match TRBD2. This CDR3 spans 18 amino acids. With V trimmed by 2 bases and J by 0 bases, 8 bases remained unmatched. Germline CDR1 reads SGHVS; CDR2 reads FQNEAQ. In DNA form, the CDR3 reads TGTGCCAGCAGCTTAAGGACTAGCGGACTAACTAGCACAGATACGCAGTATTTT. It translates to CASSLRTSGLTSTDTQYF.

This clone was seen only once. The genes are TRBV5-8 and TRBJ1-5; unclear D gene. This CDR3 has 13 residues. Trimming pared 5 bases from V and 4 bases from J, leaving 10 bases between. Germline CDR1 and CDR2: SGHTS and YDEGEE. The CDR3: CASSFDSNQPQHF. CDR3 nucleotide sequence: TGTGCCAGCAGTTTTGACTCAAATCAGCCCCAGCATTTT.

A few counts support this clone. V gene TRBV27 combines with J gene TRBJ2-7; possibly TRBD1 for D (6 bases). V lost 4 bases to trimming and J lost 2 bases, with 9 bases between them. Germline V gene sequence: CDR1 MNHEY, CDR2 SMNVEV (reference sequence). The CDR3 totals 13 residues. The CDR3 nucleotides are TGTGCCAGCAGTTCGGACAGAACCTACGAGCAGTACTTC. Protein: CASSSDRTYEQYF.

The chain is built from TRBV9 and TRBJ2-6; TRBD2 matches 11 bases. The CDR3 extends over 19 amino acids. Germline CDR1 SGDLS, CDR2 YYNGEE. Losses at the gene ends were 3 bases for V and 0 bases for J; bases not matched to a gene: 8. This CDR3 is CASSAPGLAAFSGANVLTF. For the CDR3, the DNA is TGTGCCAGCAGCGCCCCGGGACTAGCGGCTTTCTCTGGGGCCAACGTCCTGACTTTC.

The chain combines TRBV15 with TRBJ2-5; 14 bases fit TRBD2. The CDR3 sequence is 17 residues long. Germline-derived CDR1 and CDR2 are LNHNV and YYDKDF (reference sequence). V was pared by 0 bases and J by 4 bases, with 4 bases of the junction left unmatched. CDR3 bases: TGTGCCACCAGCAGAGAGCCCGGACTAGCGGGAGGAGAGACCCAGTACTTC. This encodes CATSREPGLAGGETQYF.

This clone was seen once. The chain carries TRBV6-5 and TRBJ1-4; possible D gene TRBD1, 5 bases. V dropped 7 bases and J dropped 0 bases, with 12 bases sitting between them. The CDR3 length is 15 residues. CDR1 MNHEY and CDR2 SVGAGI come from the germline V gene. CDR3 sequence (DNA): TGTGCCAGCAACCTAGGGGCACCAACTAATGAAAAACTGTTTTTT. It translates to CASNLGAPTNEKLFF.

There are a few counts of this clone. The genes are TRBV3-1 (or the pseudogene TRBV3-2) and TRBJ2-2; 11 positions match TRBD2. CDR3 length: 18 amino acids. Germline V gives CDR1 LGHDT, CDR2 YNNKEL (reference sequence). The J segment lost 1 base and the V segment lost 3 bases, leaving 7 bases of the junction unmatched. The CDR3 bases are TGTGCCAGCAGCCATTCGAGGGGGACTAGCGGGAACACCGGGGAGCTGTTTTTT. It yields the protein CASSHSRGTSGNTGELFF.

The rearrangement links TRBV29-1 to TRBJ2-1; D is perhaps TRBD2 (6 bases). The CDR3 loop spans 12 amino acids. Germline V gene data show CDR1 as SQVTM and CDR2 as ANQGSEA. The ends were cut back, 2 bases at V and 10 bases at J, with 12 bases in the middle. Here the CDR3 DNA reads TGCAGCGTTGAATTGTCTAGCGCAGAGCAGTTCTTC. It translates to CSVELSSAEQFF.

The chain couples TRBV11-3 to TRBJ2-1; TRBD2 matches 10 bases. J was trimmed by 5 bases and V by 0 bases; bases with no gene match: 4. Germline V lookup: CDR1 SGHNT, CDR2 YENEEA. CDR3 length equals 16 residues. CDR3 region: CASSLEASGSNNEQFF. The CDR3 bases are TGTGCCAGCAGCTTAGAAGCTAGCGGGAGTAACAATGAGCAGTTCTTC. Variable domain in full (rest from reference TRBV11-3 and TRBJ2-1): EAGVVQSPRYKIIEKKQPVAFWCNPISGHNTLYWYLQNLGQGPELLIRYENEEAVDDSQLPKDRFSAERLKGVDSTLKIQPAELGDSAVYLCASSLEASGSNNEQFFGPGTRLTVL.

The chain employs TRBV6-2 or TRBV6-3 and TRBJ1-5, with 9 bases aligning to TRBD1. Germline V gives CDR1 MNHEY, CDR2 SVGEGT. Trimming removed 6 bases from V and 4 bases from J; junction bases left unmatched: 13. There are 17 residues in the CDR3. CDR3 DNA sequence: TGTGCCAGCAGCCATTCTGGGGGGGACAGGGATAATCAGCCCCAGCATTTT. As protein: CASSHSGGDRDNQPQHF.